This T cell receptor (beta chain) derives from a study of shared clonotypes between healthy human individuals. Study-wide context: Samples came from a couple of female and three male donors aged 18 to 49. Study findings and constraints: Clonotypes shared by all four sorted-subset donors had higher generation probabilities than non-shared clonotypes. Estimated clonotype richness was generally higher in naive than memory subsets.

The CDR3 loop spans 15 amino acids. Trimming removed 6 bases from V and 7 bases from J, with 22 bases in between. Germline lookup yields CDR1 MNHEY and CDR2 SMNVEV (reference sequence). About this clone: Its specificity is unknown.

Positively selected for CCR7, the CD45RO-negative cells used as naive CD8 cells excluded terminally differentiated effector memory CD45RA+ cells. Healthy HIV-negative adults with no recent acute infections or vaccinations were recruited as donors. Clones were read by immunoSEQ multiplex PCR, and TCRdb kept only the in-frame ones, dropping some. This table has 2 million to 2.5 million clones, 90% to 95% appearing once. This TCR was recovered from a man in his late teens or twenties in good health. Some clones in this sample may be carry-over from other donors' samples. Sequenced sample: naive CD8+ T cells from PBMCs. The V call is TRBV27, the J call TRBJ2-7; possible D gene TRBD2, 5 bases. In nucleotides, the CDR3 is TGTGCCAGCAGCCTGACGCGGGCAAGATCGCGGGAGCAGTACTTC. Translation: CASSLTRARSREQYF.